This TCR beta chain is drawn from a study of Ad26.COV2.S vaccination and SARS-CoV-2 variants. As to this clone: The target antigen is unknown.

Generated by immunoSEQ multiplex PCR, the TCRdb table keeps only in-frame clones and is missing some. This table has about 6,800 clones, roughly 84% appearing once. Study-level findings and limits: It was found that vaccine and placebo recipients had similar non-spike TCR breadth.

The CDR3 is 16 residues long. Germline trimming cut 0 bases from V and 4 bases from J; bases unmatched to any gene: 8. The chain carries TRBV5-3 and TRBJ2-7; 9 bases align to TRBD1. TRBV5-3 is classed as an ORF, of uncertain function. The input for sequencing was peripheral blood, taken after recovery from COVID-19. The clonotype originates from a human donor who had recovered from COVID-19. CDR3 sequence: CARSLDRGLYFYEQYF. The DNA for the CDR3 is TGTGCCAGAAGCTTGGACAGGGGGCTTTATTTTTACGAGCAGTACTTC.